Reported below is one T cell receptor beta chain. Data came from immunoSEQ multiplex PCR; TCRdb stores just in-frame clones and leaves some out. The sample records a few hundred thousand clones, 65% to 90% being singletons. CDR1 MNHNS and CDR2 SASEGT come from the germline V gene. The CDR3 sequence is 15 residues long. J was trimmed by 4 bases and V by 1 base; bases with no gene match: 6. The sample belongs to a study of blood T cell repertoires in COVID-19. In the study overall: Nucleic acid was either cDNA or gDNA, and it came from T cells, B-cell-depleted T cells, or PBMCs.

This chain connects TRBV6-1 to TRBJ1-2, with 7 nucleotides matching TRBD1. The receptor comes from a young man with active or convalescent COVID-19. Sequenced sample: peripheral blood. The CDR3 DNA follows: TGTGCCAGCAGTGAAGACGGAGGGGGCAGCTATGGCTACACCTTC. This sequence encodes CASSEDGGGSYGYTF.